Listed here is a single T cell receptor beta chain. The CDR3 has 15 amino acids. Trimming pared 3 bases from V and 0 bases from J, leaving 9 bases between. Germline V gene sequence: CDR1 MNHEY, CDR2 SMNVEV (reference sequence). The assay was immunoSEQ multiplex PCR, and TCRdb's table has in-frame clones only and misses some. The data hold more than 200,000 clones, with less than 90% observed a single time. This entry belongs to a study of blood T cell repertoires in COVID-19. As for the study in general: In each case, the material was cDNA or gDNA derived from T cells, B-cell-depleted T cells, or PBMCs.

The TCR sequence derives from a man aged 35-49 years with acute or convalescent COVID-19. The chain has TRBV27 and TRBJ1-5, with no clear D. Sequenced input: peripheral blood. CDR3 amino acids: CASSFGPYSNQPQHF. The CDR3 coding sequence is TGTGCCAGCAGTTTCGGTCCCTATAGCAATCAGCCCCAGCATTTT.